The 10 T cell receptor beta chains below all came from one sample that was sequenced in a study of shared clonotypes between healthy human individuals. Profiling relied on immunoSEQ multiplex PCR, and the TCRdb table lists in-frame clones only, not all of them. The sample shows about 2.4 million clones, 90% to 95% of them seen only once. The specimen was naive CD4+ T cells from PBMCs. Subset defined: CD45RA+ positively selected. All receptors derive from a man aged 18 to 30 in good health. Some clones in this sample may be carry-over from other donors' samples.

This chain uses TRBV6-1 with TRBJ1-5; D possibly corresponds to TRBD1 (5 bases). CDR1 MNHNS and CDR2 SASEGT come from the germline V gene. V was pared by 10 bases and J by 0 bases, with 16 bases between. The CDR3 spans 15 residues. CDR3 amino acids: CATRQIQNSNQPQHF. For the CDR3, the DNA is TGTGCCACCCGACAGATTCAAAATAGCAATCAGCCCCAGCATTTT.

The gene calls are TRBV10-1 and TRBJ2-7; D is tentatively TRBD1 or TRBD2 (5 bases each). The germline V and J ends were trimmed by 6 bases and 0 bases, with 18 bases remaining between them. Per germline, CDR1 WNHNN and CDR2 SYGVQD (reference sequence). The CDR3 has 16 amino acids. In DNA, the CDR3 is TGCGCCAGCAGCCCCCTGGGGGACCGGAGCTCCTACGAGCAGTACTTC. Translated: CASSPLGDRSSYEQYF.

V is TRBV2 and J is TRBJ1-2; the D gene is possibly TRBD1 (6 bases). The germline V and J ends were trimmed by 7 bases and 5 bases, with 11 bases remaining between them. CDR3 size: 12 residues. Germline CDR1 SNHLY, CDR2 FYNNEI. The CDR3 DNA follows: TGTGCCAGCACCCAGGGGACGTATGGCTACACCTTC. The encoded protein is CASTQGTYGYTF.

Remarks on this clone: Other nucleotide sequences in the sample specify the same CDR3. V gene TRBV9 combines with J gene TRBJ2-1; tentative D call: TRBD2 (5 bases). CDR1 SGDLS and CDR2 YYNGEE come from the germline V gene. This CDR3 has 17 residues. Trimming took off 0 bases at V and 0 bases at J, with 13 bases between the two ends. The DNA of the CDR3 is TGTGCCAGCAGCGTAGCGGGGTCTCGGAGCTCCTACAATGAGCAGTTCTTC. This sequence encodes CASSVAGSRSSYNEQFF.

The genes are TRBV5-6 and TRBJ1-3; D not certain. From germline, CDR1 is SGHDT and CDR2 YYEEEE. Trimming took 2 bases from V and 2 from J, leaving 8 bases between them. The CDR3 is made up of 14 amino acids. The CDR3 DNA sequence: TGTGCCAGCAGCTTCCAAGGTACTGGAAACACCATATATTTT. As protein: CASSFQGTGNTIYF.

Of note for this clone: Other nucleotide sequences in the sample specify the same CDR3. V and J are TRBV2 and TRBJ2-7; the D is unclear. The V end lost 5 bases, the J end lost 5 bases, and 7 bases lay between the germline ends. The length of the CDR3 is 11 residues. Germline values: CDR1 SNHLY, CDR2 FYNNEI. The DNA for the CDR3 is TGTGCCAGCAGTTTTCTGGACGAGCAGTACTTC. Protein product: CASSFLDEQYF.

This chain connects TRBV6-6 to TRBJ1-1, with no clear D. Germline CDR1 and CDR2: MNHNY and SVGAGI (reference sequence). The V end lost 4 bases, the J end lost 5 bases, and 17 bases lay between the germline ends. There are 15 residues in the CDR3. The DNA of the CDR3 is TGTGCCAGCAGTTCCTTGGGAGGGCGAACGACTGAAGCTTTCTTT. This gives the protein CASSSLGGRTTEAFF.

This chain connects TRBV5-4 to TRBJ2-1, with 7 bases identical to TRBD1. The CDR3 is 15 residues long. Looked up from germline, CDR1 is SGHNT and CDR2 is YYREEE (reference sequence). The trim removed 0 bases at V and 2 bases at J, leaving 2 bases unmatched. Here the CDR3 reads CASSLDQGAYNEQFF. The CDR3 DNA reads TGTGCCAGCAGCTTGGACCAGGGGGCCTACAATGAGCAGTTCTTC.

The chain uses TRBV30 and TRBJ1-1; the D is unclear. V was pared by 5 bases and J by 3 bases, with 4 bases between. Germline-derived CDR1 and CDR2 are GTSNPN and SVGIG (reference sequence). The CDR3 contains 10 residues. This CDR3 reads CAWLDTEAFF. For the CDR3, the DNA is TGTGCCTGGTTGGACACTGAAGCTTTCTTT.

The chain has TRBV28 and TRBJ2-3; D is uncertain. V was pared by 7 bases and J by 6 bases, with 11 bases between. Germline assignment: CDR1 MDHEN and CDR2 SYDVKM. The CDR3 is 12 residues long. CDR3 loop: CASINQWDTQYF. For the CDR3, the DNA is TGTGCCAGCATCAATCAGTGGGATACGCAGTATTTT.